This TCR beta chain was captured in a study of cytomegalovirus exposure and HLA in healthy donors. General observations from the study: Across donors, presence/absence analyses took sequencing depth to be roughly uniform. The authors reported that TCR beta sequences could predict HLA-A and HLA-B alleles. These predictions were accurate for most subjects in the first cohort. According to a later analysis, most TCR beta chains associated with CMV appeared HLA-restricted.

About this clone itself: Its antigen remains unknown.

Sampled while nominally healthy, donors likely had unrecorded immune exposures. Vbeta (60) and Jbeta (13) primers were used in the PCR. TCRdb keeps only in-frame clones here, not all; method: immunoSEQ multiplex PCR. The repertoire includes approximately 150,000 clones, roughly three quarters of them detected once, and approximately 4.4% sits in the top ten. This clonotype was obtained from a man aged 18 to 30 in good health and CMV-seropositive. The sequencing input was PBMCs.

CDR3 bases: TGTGCCAGCAGTTCCAGACAGGAAGCTTTCTTT. Its protein product is CASSSRQEAFF. The chain employs TRBV6-1 and TRBJ1-1; D may be TRBD1 (5 bases). Germline lookup yields CDR1 MNHNS and CDR2 SASEGT. This CDR3 has 11 amino acids. V lost 5 bases to trimming and J lost 8 bases, with 9 bases between them.